Shown below are 18 T cell receptor beta chains from a single sample sequenced in a study of regulatory T cells. Whole-study findings and limits: In CD3G-deficient patients, conventional CD4+ T cells were enriched for hydrophobic CDR3 residues at positions 6 and 7.

The primer mix had 52 TRBV and 13 TRBJ primers. The method was immunoSEQ multiplex PCR; TCRdb's version includes in-frame clones alone and lacks a portion of them. Of tens of thousands of clones in the sample, more than 70% were seen once. Their specific antigens are unknown. Input material: conventional CD4+ T cells sorted from blood. All receptors come from a child under 18 with CD3G deficiency.

The chain uses TRBV5-1 and TRBJ1-2, with a tentative D call TRBD1 (5 bases). CDR1 and CDR2 from the germline V gene are SGHRS and YFSETQ. Trimming stripped 5 bases from V and 8 bases from J, with 19 bases between. This CDR3 spans 14 amino acids. In DNA form, the CDR3 reads TGCGCCAGCAGTCCCGGGACGACCTCGGGAGGCTACACCTTC. Translating gives CASSPGTTSGGYTF.

J is TRBJ2-7 and V is TRBV7-9; D is unclear. The CDR3 loop spans 13 amino acids. In germline, CDR1 is SEHNR, CDR2 FQNEAQ (reference sequence). The V and J ends lost 0 bases and 1 base respectively, with 4 bases between them. The CDR3 reads CASSLAGSYEQYF. CDR3 bases: TGTGCCAGCAGCTTAGCCGGGTCCTACGAGCAGTACTTC.

The chain recombines TRBV2 with TRBJ2-2, with D uncertain. Germline values: CDR1 SNHLY, CDR2 FYNNEI. V was cut by 6 bases and J by 1 base, with 3 bases left in between. This CDR3 region has 12 residues. DNA of the CDR3: TGTGCCAGCAGAGGGAACACCGGGGAGCTGTTTTTT. Protein product: CASRGNTGELFF.

The chain combines TRBV6-6 with TRBJ2-2; D is undetermined. The CDR3 length is 13 residues. The germline CDR1 and CDR2 sequences are MNHNY and SVGAGI (reference sequence). The V and J ends lost 8 bases and 5 bases respectively, with 12 bases between them. CDR3: CASVDRVTGELFF. Written as DNA, the CDR3 is TGTGCCAGCGTCGATCGGGTGACCGGGGAGCTGTTTTTT.

Points on this clone: Sequence at one end of the junction differs from germline and may be a read error. This chain joins TRBV4-1 and TRBJ2-6; D is perhaps TRBD2 (5 bases). This CDR3 is 15 amino acids long. CDR1 is MGHRA and CDR2 is YSYEKL in the germline V gene. As DNA, the CDR3 is TGTGCCAGCAGCTTAAGCGGTTGGGGGGCCAACGTCCTGACTTTC. Its translation: CASSLSGWGANVLTF.

This clone was detected only once. The chain employs TRBV5-1 and TRBJ2-3, with 7 bases lining up with TRBD2. Per germline, CDR1 SGHRS and CDR2 YFSETQ. CDR3 size: 15 residues. With 4 bases clipped from V and 0 bases from J, the junction kept 5 bases outside the gene matches. DNA of the CDR3: TGCGCCAGCAGCGTAGCGGGTCTTAGCACAGATACGCAGTATTTT. Translating gives CASSVAGLSTDTQYF.

The gene calls are TRBV7-9 and TRBJ2-7; 9 bases match TRBD1. CDR1 SEHNR and CDR2 FQNEAQ come from the germline V gene (reference sequence). This CDR3 spans 16 amino acids. The junction had 10 bases not matched to a gene; V was cut back by 5 bases and J by 2 bases. The CDR3 is CASSPGDRTGAYEQYF. The CDR3 DNA reads TGTGCCAGCAGCCCAGGTGATCGGACAGGGGCCTACGAGCAGTACTTC.

As to this clone: Other nucleotide sequences in the sample specify the same CDR3. This chain joins TRBV30 and TRBJ2-3; D remains unclear. V dropped 3 bases and J dropped 0 bases, with 4 bases sitting between them. The CDR3 is made up of 12 amino acids. Germline assignment: CDR1 GTSNPN and CDR2 SVGIG (reference sequence). CDR3 sequence: CAWSGSTDTQYF. As DNA, the CDR3 is TGTGCCTGGAGCGGGAGCACAGATACGCAGTATTTT.

The chain links TRBV5-1 to TRBJ1-1, with D perhaps TRBD1 (6 bases). Trimming took off 0 bases at V and 1 base at J, with 10 bases between the two ends. Germline lookup yields CDR1 SGHRS and CDR2 YFSETQ. The CDR3 sequence is 15 residues long. The chain's CDR3 is CASSLEGRGNTEAFF. CDR3 sequence (DNA): TGCGCCAGCAGCTTGGAGGGCAGGGGGAACACTGAAGCTTTCTTT. The full variable domain, rest sourced from reference TRBV5-1 and TRBJ1-1, is KAGVTQTPRYLIKTRGQQVTLSCSPISGHRSVSWYQQTPGQGLQFLFEYFSETQRNKGNFPGRFSGRQFSNSRSEMNVSTLELGDSALYLCASSLEGRGNTEAFFGQGTRLTVV.

The J gene is TRBJ2-2, the V gene TRBV10-2, with D possibly matching TRBD2 (6 bases). The germline gives CDR1 WSHSY, CDR2 SAAADI. The CDR3 has 14 residues. Trimming removed 7 bases at V and 4 bases at J, with 13 bases between. The DNA for the CDR3 is TGCGCCAGCAAGGGTAGCGGAGCCACCGGGGAGCTGTTTTTT. Protein sequence: CASKGSGATGELFF.

The chain couples TRBV19 to TRBJ2-6; D is uncertain. The CDR3 loop spans 15 amino acids. The V gene's germline CDR1 is LNHDA and CDR2 SQIVND (reference sequence). V lost 5 bases and J 4 bases, leaving 12 bases between the germline ends. The CDR3 DNA is TGTGCCAGTAGTCCAAGTATTACCGGGGCCAACGTCCTGACTTTC. This codes for CASSPSITGANVLTF.

This clone was counted only a few times. The chain combines TRBV19 with TRBJ2-1; 13 bases map to TRBD2. Germline CDR1 reads LNHDA; CDR2 reads SQIVND (reference sequence). After removal of 4 bases from V and 6 bases from J, the junction contained 0 bases not matched to a gene. CDR3 size: 14 residues. The CDR3 loop reads CASSRLAGGNEQFF. The CDR3 DNA follows: TGTGCCAGTAGTAGACTAGCGGGAGGCAATGAGCAGTTCTTC. The variable domain in full, completed from reference TRBV19 and TRBJ2-1, reads DGGITQSPKYLFRKEGQNVTLSCEQNLNHDAMYWYRQDPGQGLRLIYYSQIVNDFQKGDIAEGYSVSREKKESFPLTVTSAQKNPTAFYLCASSRLAGGNEQFFGPGTRLTVL.

The chain uses TRBV21-1 and TRBJ2-7; the table assigns TRBD2, which was not confirmed against the DNA. TRBV21-1 is marked as a pseudogene. The length of the CDR3 is 15 residues. The CDR3 here is CASSNRAPDGDEQYF. CDR3 coding DNA: TGTGCCAGCAGCAACCGGGCCCCGGACGGGGACGAGCAGTACTTC.

V is TRBV7-9 and J is TRBJ2-3; 9 nucleotides agree with TRBD1. There are 16 residues in the CDR3. V shed 5 bases, J shed 4 bases, and the junction held 10 bases outside the gene matches. The germline V gene encodes CDR1 SEHNR and CDR2 FQNEAQ (reference sequence). The CDR3 coding sequence is TGTGCCAGCAGCCCCTCCGGGACAGGGAGGTCAGATACGCAGTATTTT. It encodes CASSPSGTGRSDTQYF.

This chain links TRBV28 with TRBJ2-7, with TRBD1 matching 8 bases. Germline V gene sequence: CDR1 MDHEN, CDR2 SYDVKM. The junction had 8 bases not matched to a gene; V was cut back by 5 bases and J by 2 bases. The CDR3 covers 15 residues. DNA for the CDR3: TGTGCCAGCAGTCCAGGGGGCGTTGGCCCCTACGAGCAGTACTTC. Translated: CASSPGGVGPYEQYF. Full variable domain (outside the CDR3, taken from reference TRBV28 and TRBJ2-7): DVKVTQSSRYLVKRTGEKVFLECVQDMDHENMFWYRQDPGLGLRLIYFSYDVKMKEKGDIPEGYSVSREKKERFSLILESASTNQTSMYLCASSPGGVGPYEQYFGPGTRLTVT.

The V and J genes are TRBV6-1 and TRBJ2-1; 7 bases fit TRBD2. From germline, CDR1 is MNHNS and CDR2 SASEGT. V lost 7 bases and J lost 7; bases outside the gene matches: 10. The CDR3 contains 14 residues. The CDR3 nucleotides read TGTGCCAGCAACCGAGGACTAGGTTGGAATGAGCAGTTCTTC. It yields the protein CASNRGLGWNEQFF.

This rearrangement joins TRBV4-1 to TRBJ1-1; TRBD1 matches 7 bases. Germline CDR1 and CDR2: MGHRA and YSYEKL. The CDR3 spans 13 residues. J was trimmed by 10 bases and V by 2 bases; bases with no gene match: 7. CDR3 sequence: CASSQQTGLGAFF. CDR3 in DNA: TGCGCCAGCAGCCAACAGACAGGGTTGGGAGCTTTCTTT.

This CDR3 reads CASSLHGGNTGELFF. The DNA of the CDR3 is TGCGCCAGCAGCTTGCACGGGGGGAACACCGGGGAGCTGTTTTTT. The V and J genes are TRBV5-1 and TRBJ2-2, with D perhaps matching TRBD2 (6 bases). V was clipped by 1 base and J by 1 base, with 8 bases between them. The germline CDR1 and CDR2 sequences are SGHRS and YFSETQ. The CDR3 contains 15 residues.